This entry lists 5 T cell receptor beta chains sequenced from one sample in a study of T cells after posttransplantation cyclophosphamide. Measured with immunoSEQ multiplex PCR; TCRdb has only the in-frame clones, and not every one. This repertoire holds about 36,000 clones, and none appear only once. The sequencing sample was made of PBMCs. The receptors shown here come from a girl under 18 in good health, CMV-negative, and a related stem cell transplant donor.

This clone was seen at least ten times. The rearrangement joins TRBV6-1 to TRBJ1-6; 9 nucleotides agree with TRBD1. The CDR3 spans 15 residues. CDR1 and CDR2 (germline): MNHNS, SASEGT. V trimming: 5 bases; J trimming: 10 bases; junction bases outside the gene matches: 9. CDR3 DNA: TGTGCCAGCAGTTTAAGGGACAGGGTGAGCTCACCCCTCCACTTT. It yields the protein CASSLRDRVSSPLHF.

This clone was recorded many times. The rearrangement uses TRBV5-8 and TRBJ2-3; perhaps TRBD1 as D (5 bases). Germline lookup yields CDR1 SGHTS and CDR2 YDEGEE. The CDR3 runs 14 residues. V was cut by 0 bases and J by 0 bases, with 5 bases left in between. The CDR3 region is CASSLEGSTDTQYF. For the CDR3, the DNA is TGTGCCAGCAGCTTGGAGGGGAGCACAGATACGCAGTATTTT.

This clone was seen many times. V usage is TRBV10-3 and J usage is TRBJ2-7; TRBD1 matches 9 bases. Germline V CDR1 and CDR2: ENHRY, SYGVKD. V lost 6 bases to trimming and J lost 3 bases; unmatched junction nucleotides: 9. This CDR3 comprises 15 residues. DNA of the CDR3: TGTGCCATCAGCAAATCCGGGACAGGGTACTACGAGCAGTACTTC. It yields the protein CAISKSGTGYYEQYF.

V is TRBV9 and J is TRBJ2-2, with 11 positions matching TRBD1. The V gene end was trimmed by 0 bases and the J gene end by 7 bases; junction bases not matched to a gene: 2. Germline V lookup: CDR1 SGDLS, CDR2 YYNGEE. The CDR3 sequence is 15 residues long. This CDR3 reads CASSVGTGGFGELFF. The DNA of the CDR3 is TGTGCCAGCAGCGTAGGGACAGGGGGCTTCGGGGAGCTGTTTTTT. The entire variable domain, with the rest obtained from reference TRBV9 and TRBJ2-2, is as follows: DSGVTQTPKHLITATGQRVTLRCSPRSGDLSVYWYQQSLDQGLQFLIQYYNGEERAKGNILERFSAQQFPDLHSELNLSSLELGDSALYFCASSVGTGGFGELFFGEGSRLTVL.

This clone was found a few times. V usage is TRBV5-5 and J usage is TRBJ2-1, with D perhaps TRBD2 (6 bases). The CDR3 extends over 17 amino acids. Per the germline V gene, CDR1 is SGHKS and CDR2 is YYEKEE (reference sequence). Trimming removed 0 bases at V and 4 bases at J, with 17 bases between. The CDR3 sequence is CASSLGVVGRAYNEQFF. In DNA form, the CDR3 reads TGTGCCAGCAGCTTGGGGGTTGTCGGGAGAGCATACAATGAGCAGTTCTTC.